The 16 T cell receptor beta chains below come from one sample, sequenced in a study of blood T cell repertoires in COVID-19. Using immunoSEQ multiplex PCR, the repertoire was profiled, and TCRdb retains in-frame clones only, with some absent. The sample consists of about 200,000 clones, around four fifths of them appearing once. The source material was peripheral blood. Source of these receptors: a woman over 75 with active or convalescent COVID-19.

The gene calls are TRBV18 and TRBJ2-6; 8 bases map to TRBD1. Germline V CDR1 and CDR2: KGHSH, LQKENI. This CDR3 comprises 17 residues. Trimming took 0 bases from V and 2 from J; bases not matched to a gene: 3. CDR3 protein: CASSPPPGGAGANVLTF. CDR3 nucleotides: TGTGCCAGCTCACCACCTCCAGGGGGCGCTGGGGCCAACGTCCTGACTTTC. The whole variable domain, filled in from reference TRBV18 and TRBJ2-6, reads NAGVMQNPRHLVRRRGQEARLRCSPMKGHSHVYWYRQLPEEGLKFMVYLQKENIIDESGMPKERFSAEFPKEGPSILRIQQVVRGDSAAYFCASSPPPGGAGANVLTFGAGSRLTVL.

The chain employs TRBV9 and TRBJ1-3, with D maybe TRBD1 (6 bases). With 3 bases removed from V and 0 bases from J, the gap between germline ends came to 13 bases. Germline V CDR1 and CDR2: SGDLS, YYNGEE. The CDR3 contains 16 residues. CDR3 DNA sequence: TGTGCCAGCAGCGCCCGCGGACAGAGCTCTGGAAACACCATATATTTT. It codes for CASSARGQSSGNTIYF. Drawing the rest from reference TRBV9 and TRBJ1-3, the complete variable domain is DSGVTQTPKHLITATGQRVTLRCSPRSGDLSVYWYQQSLDQGLQFLIQYYNGEERAKGNILERFSAQQFPDLHSELNLSSLELGDSALYFCASSARGQSSGNTIYFGEGSWLTVV.

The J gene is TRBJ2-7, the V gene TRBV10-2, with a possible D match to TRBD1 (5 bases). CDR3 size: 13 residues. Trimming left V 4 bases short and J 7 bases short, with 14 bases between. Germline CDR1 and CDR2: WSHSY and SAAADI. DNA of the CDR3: TGCGCCAGCAGTGGCAGGGTCGGGCGGGAGCAGTACTTC. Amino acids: CASSGRVGREQYF.

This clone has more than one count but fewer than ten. The CDR3 sequence is CASSKKGGSGYTF. CDR3 bases: TGTGCCAGTAGTAAAAAGGGAGGGTCCGGCTACACCTTC. The rearrangement uses TRBV19 and TRBJ1-2; D remains unclear. Trimming cost V 4 bases and J 8 bases, with 14 bases left between them. CDR1 LNHDA and CDR2 SQIVND come from the germline V gene (reference sequence). CDR3 length: 13 residues.

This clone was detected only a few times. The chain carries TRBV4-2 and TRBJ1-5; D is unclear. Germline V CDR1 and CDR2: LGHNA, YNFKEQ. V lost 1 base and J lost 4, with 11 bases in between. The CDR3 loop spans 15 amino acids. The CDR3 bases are TGTGCCAGCAGCCAAGGCGGAGGGAAAAATCAGCCCCAGCATTTT. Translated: CASSQGGGKNQPQHF.

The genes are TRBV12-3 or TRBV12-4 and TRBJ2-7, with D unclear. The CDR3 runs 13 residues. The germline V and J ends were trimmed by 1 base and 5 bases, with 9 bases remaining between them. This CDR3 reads CASSLETMNEQYF. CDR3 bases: TGTGCCAGCAGTTTAGAGACAATGAACGAGCAGTACTTC.

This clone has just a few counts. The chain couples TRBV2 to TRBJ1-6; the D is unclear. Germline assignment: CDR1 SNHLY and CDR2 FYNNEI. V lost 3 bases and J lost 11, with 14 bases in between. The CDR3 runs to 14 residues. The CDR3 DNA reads TGTGCCAGCAGTGAGAACCTGCGAGGCGCACCCCTCCACTTT. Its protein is CASSENLRGAPLHF.

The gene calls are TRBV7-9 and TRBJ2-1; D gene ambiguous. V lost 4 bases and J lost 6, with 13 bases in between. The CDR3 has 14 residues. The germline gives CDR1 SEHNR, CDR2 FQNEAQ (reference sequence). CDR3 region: CASSSDKSSNEQFF. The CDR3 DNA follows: TGTGCCAGCAGCTCTGACAAGTCCAGCAATGAGCAGTTCTTC.

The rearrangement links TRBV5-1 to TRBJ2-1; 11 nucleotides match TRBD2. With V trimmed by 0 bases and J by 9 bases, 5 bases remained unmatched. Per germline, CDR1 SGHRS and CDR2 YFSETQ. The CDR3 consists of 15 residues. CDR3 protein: CASSLAVAGGREQFF. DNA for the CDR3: TGCGCCAGCAGCTTGGCGGTAGCGGGGGGGCGTGAGCAGTTCTTC.

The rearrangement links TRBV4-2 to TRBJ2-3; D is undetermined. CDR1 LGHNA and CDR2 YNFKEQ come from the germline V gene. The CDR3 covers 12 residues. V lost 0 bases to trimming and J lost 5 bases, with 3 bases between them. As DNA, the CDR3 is TGTGCCAGCAGCCAAGATCTAGATACGCAGTATTTT. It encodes CASSQDLDTQYF.

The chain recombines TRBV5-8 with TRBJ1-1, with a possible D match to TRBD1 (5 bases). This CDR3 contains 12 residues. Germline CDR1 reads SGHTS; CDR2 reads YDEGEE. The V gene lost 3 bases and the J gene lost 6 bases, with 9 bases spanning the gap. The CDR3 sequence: CASSWGGAEAFF. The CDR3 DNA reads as TGTGCCAGCAGCTGGGGGGGGGCTGAAGCTTTCTTT.

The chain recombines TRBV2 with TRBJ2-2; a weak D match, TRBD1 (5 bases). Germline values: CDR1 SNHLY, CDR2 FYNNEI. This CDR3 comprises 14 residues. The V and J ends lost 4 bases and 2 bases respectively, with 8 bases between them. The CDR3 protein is CASSVDRNTGELFF. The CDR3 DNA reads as TGTGCCAGCAGTGTTGACAGAAACACCGGGGAGCTGTTTTTT.

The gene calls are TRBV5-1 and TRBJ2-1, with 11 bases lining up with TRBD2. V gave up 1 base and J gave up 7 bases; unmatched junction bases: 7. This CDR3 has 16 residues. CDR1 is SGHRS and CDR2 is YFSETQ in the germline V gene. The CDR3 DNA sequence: TGCGCCAGCAGCTTGAATAGCGGGGGGGCCTTTAATGAGCAGTTCTTC. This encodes CASSLNSGGAFNEQFF.

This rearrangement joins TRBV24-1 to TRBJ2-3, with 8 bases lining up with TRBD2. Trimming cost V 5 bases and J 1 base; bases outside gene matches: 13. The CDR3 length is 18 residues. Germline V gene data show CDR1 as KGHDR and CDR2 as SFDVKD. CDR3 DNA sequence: TGTGCCACCAGTGGCCCCACCTCCAGAGCGGGGGGCACAGATACGCAGTATTTT. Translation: CATSGPTSRAGGTDTQYF.

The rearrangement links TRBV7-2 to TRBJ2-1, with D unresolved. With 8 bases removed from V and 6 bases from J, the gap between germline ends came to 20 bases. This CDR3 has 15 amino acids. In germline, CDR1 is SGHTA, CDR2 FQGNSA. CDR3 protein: CASAAWAGLSNEQFF. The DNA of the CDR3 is TGTGCCAGCGCTGCGTGGGCAGGATTGAGCAATGAGCAGTTCTTC.

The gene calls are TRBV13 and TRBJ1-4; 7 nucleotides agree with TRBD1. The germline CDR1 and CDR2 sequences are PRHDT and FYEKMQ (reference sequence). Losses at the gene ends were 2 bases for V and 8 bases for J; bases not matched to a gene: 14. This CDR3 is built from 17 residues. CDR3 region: CASSLMGQYLYDEKLFF. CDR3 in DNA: TGTGCCAGCAGCTTAATGGGACAGTACCTTTATGACGAAAAACTGTTTTTT.